The 9 T cell receptor beta chains below come from one sample, sequenced in a study of blood T cell repertoires in COVID-19. Sequencing used immunoSEQ multiplex PCR; TCRdb keeps in-frame clones, though not all of them. The table includes tens of thousands of clones, 75% to 85% detected once. The sequenced sample consisted of peripheral blood. The source of these receptors is an elderly woman with acute or convalescent COVID-19.

The V gene is TRBV30, the J gene TRBJ2-7, with 9 bases aligning to TRBD1. This CDR3 has 13 residues. V trimming: 6 bases; J trimming: 1 base; junction bases outside the gene matches: 4. Germline loops: CDR1 GTSNPN, CDR2 SVGIG (reference sequence). Here the CDR3 reads CACIDRGSYEQYF. The CDR3 coding sequence is TGTGCCTGTATAGACAGGGGGTCCTACGAGCAGTACTTC.

This chain links TRBV27 with TRBJ1-1, with 8 bases lining up with TRBD1. J lost 4 bases, V lost 4 bases, and 5 bases had no gene match. The germline V gene has CDR1 MNHEY and CDR2 SMNVEV (reference sequence). The CDR3 extends over 14 amino acids. The CDR3 here is CASSSRTGSTEAFF. CDR3 sequence (DNA): TGTGCCAGCAGTTCAAGGACAGGGTCCACTGAAGCTTTCTTT.

The chain employs TRBV11-3 and TRBJ2-3; 12 bases are a match to TRBD2. Trimming at V came to 1 base and at J to 1 base, leaving 0 bases not matched to a gene. Germline-derived CDR1 and CDR2 are SGHNT and YENEEA. The CDR3 is 16 amino acids. CDR3 protein: CASSLGLAGGTDTQYF. Here the CDR3 DNA reads TGTGCCAGCAGCTTAGGACTAGCGGGGGGCACAGATACGCAGTATTTT.

This clone was observed once. The V and J genes are TRBV7-9 and TRBJ2-5, with D possibly TRBD2 on 5 matching bases. The CDR3 has 15 residues. The V end lost 5 bases, the J end lost 1 base, and 14 bases lay between the germline ends. The V gene's germline CDR1 is SEHNR and CDR2 FQNEAQ (reference sequence). The CDR3 nucleotides read TGTGCCAGCAGCGGAACAGCTAGCACCCAAGAGACCCAGTACTTC. As protein: CASSGTASTQETQYF. Variable domain in full (rest from reference TRBV7-9 and TRBJ2-5): DTGVSQNPRHKITKRGQNVTFRCDPISEHNRLYWYRQTLGQGPEFLTYFQNEAQLEKSRLLSDRFSAERPKGSFSTLEIQRTEQGDSAMYLCASSGTASTQETQYFGPGTRLLVL.

V and J are TRBV2 and TRBJ2-7; 11 bases match TRBD1. The CDR3 spans 15 residues. Trimming removed 4 bases from V and 5 bases from J; junction bases left unmatched: 7. Germline CDR1 and CDR2: SNHLY and FYNNEI. CDR3 sequence (DNA): TGTGCCAGCAGTGTCCCGGGGACAGGGGGGCACGAGCAGTACTTC. It is translated as CASSVPGTGGHEQYF.

The chain uses TRBV29-1 and TRBJ1-2, with no clear D. The germline CDR1 and CDR2 sequences are SQVTM and ANQGSEA. Trimming stripped 5 bases from V and 9 bases from J, with 19 bases between. This CDR3 has 13 amino acids. The chain's CDR3 is CSVWVRAGGSYTF. The CDR3, as DNA: TGCAGCGTTTGGGTTCGGGCAGGAGGTAGCTACACCTTC.

In this sample, this clone turned up a few times. The chain joins TRBV5-1 to TRBJ2-5; 7 positions match TRBD2. V shed 0 bases and J 2 bases; nucleotides not matched to a gene: 4. The germline CDR1 and CDR2 sequences are SGHRS and YFSETQ. CDR3 length: 15 amino acids. Here the CDR3 reads CASSLEGLNQETQYF. The CDR3 DNA sequence: TGCGCCAGCAGCTTGGAGGGACTAAATCAAGAGACCCAGTACTTC.

This chain links TRBV6-5 with TRBJ2-2; D not resolved. The CDR3 is 14 amino acids. Deletions cut 4 bases from V and 7 bases from J, with 13 bases between. From germline, CDR1 is MNHEY and CDR2 SVGAGI. CDR3 protein: CASSSPGVGGELFF. The CDR3 DNA sequence: TGTGCCAGCAGTTCACCAGGTGTGGGCGGGGAGCTGTTTTTT.

The sample holds one count of this clone. The chain uses TRBV19 and TRBJ1-1; 7 bases align to TRBD1. Germline CDR1 reads LNHDA; CDR2 reads SQIVND (reference sequence). The CDR3 is made up of 15 amino acids. J lost 3 bases, V lost 0 bases, and 4 bases had no gene match. The CDR3 region has the DNA TGTGCCAGTAGTATAGAGGACGACAGGGACACTGAAGCTTTCTTT. It is translated as CASSIEDDRDTEAFF.